One sample yielded the 17 T cell receptor beta chains listed below, sequenced in a study of T cells in Graves' hyperthyroidism and ophthalmopathy. RNA transcripts provided the source from which TCR beta CDR3 regions were amplified. Primed by the HTBI set, a first-round RT-PCR was run on the TCR CDR3. One entry per CDR3 protein results from TCRdb running MiXCR on the multiplex PCR reads. The sample lists over 400,000 distinct CDR3 sequences, approximately 23% occurring once. The sample comprised blood. Receptor source: a woman between 70 and 85 years old with Graves' ophthalmopathy.

This clonotype was counted many times. The chain's CDR3 is CASSSQQNQPQHF. CDR3 nucleotides: TGTGCCAGCAGTAGCCAACAGAATCAGCCCCAGCATTTT. The J gene is TRBJ1-5, the V gene TRBV6-1, with D unclear. The CDR3 has 13 amino acids. V dropped 5 bases and J dropped 4 bases, with 9 bases sitting between them. CDR1 and CDR2 from the germline V gene are MNHNS and SASEGT.

This clonotype was detected a few times. The chain recombines TRBV4-1 with TRBJ2-7; D possibly corresponds to TRBD1 (5 bases). The CDR3 is 13 residues long. V was pared by 1 base and J by 3 bases, with 7 bases between. Germline lookup yields CDR1 MGHRA and CDR2 YSYEKL. The DNA of the CDR3 is TGCGCCAGCAGCCAAGGACAGCTCTACGAGCAGTACTTC. Protein sequence: CASSQGQLYEQYF.

The V call is TRBV19, the J call TRBJ2-2, with TRBD2 matching 10 bases. The germline V gene encodes CDR1 LNHDA and CDR2 SQIVND (reference sequence). The CDR3 covers 16 residues. With V trimmed by 3 bases and J by 7 bases, 8 bases remained unmatched. CDR3 sequence: CASSMGLALGNGELFF. CDR3 DNA sequence: TGTGCCAGTAGTATGGGACTAGCGTTGGGGAACGGGGAGCTGTTTTTT.

The chain carries TRBV30 and TRBJ1-2; 9 nucleotides line up with TRBD1. The length of the CDR3 is 13 residues. Germline V gene lookup returns CDR1 GTSNPN and CDR2 SVGIG (reference sequence). Trimming removed 4 bases from V and 6 bases from J; junction bases left unmatched: 6. In nucleotides, the CDR3 is TGTGCCTGGAACGAGGGACAGGGTAATGGCTACACCTTC. Amino acids: CAWNEGQGNGYTF.

This clonotype occurred a few times. This rearrangement joins TRBV6-5 to TRBJ2-7; D assignment may be TRBD1 or TRBD2 (6 bases each). The CDR3 sequence is 15 residues long. V was shortened by 2 bases and J by 2 bases, with 13 bases between the two germline ends. Germline V CDR1 and CDR2: MNHEY, SVGAGI. This chain's CDR3 is CASSYGAGTPYEQYF. DNA of the CDR3: TGTGCCAGCAGTTACGGTGCGGGGACACCCTACGAGCAGTACTTC.

The chain couples TRBV7-8 to TRBJ2-1, with D possibly being TRBD1 (6 bases). Between the trimmed V and J ends, which lost 1 base and 15 bases, there was a span of 13 bases. The germline V gene has CDR1 SGHVS and CDR2 FQNEAQ. The CDR3 sequence is 12 residues long. CDR3 amino acids: CASSLVGGRVFF. The CDR3 nucleotides are TGTGCCAGCAGCTTAGTTGGGGGCAGGGTGTTCTTC. The full variable domain, in which reference TRBV7-8 and TRBJ2-1 provide the parts outside the CDR3, is GAGVSQSPRYKVAKRGQDVALRCDPISGHVSLFWYQQALGQGPEFLTYFQNEAQLDKSGLPSDRFFAERPEGSVSTLKIQRTQQEDSAVYLCASSLVGGRVFFGPGTRLTVL.

This clonotype turned up a few times. This chain joins TRBV12-3 or TRBV12-4 and TRBJ2-2; D gene ambiguous. The CDR3 runs 13 residues. The V end lost 3 bases, the J end lost 8 bases, and 10 bases lay between the germline ends. CDR3 protein: CASSFGVRGELFF. The CDR3 DNA follows: TGTGCCAGCAGTTTTGGGGTGAGGGGGGAGCTGTTTTTT.

This clonotype was seen at least ten times. The chain combines TRBV29-1 with TRBJ2-7; D gene unclear. CDR1 is SQVTM, CDR2 ANQGSEA, per germline. V lost 3 bases to trimming and J lost 5 bases, with 14 bases between them. The CDR3 has 13 residues. Written as DNA, the CDR3 is TGCAGCGTTGAGAGCTGGCCTGAGGACGAGCAGTACTTC. Its translation is CSVESWPEDEQYF.

The table lists this clonotype with a few counts. The rearrangement links TRBV27 to TRBJ1-6; D gene ambiguous. CDR3 length equals 16 residues. Germline V gives CDR1 MNHEY, CDR2 SMNVEV (reference sequence). The ends were cut back, 0 bases at V and 7 bases at J, with 13 bases in the middle. CDR3 bases: TGTGCCAGCAGTTTATCGAGGCTAGTAGTAAATTCACCCCTCCACTTT. Residues: CASSLSRLVVNSPLHF.

This clonotype was observed a handful of times. CDR3 region: CASSSGTSANEQFF. DNA of the CDR3: TGTGCCAGCAGCTCCGGGACTAGCGCCAATGAGCAGTTCTTC. The chain is built from TRBV28 and TRBJ2-1; 10 bases match TRBD2. The junction had 5 bases not matched to a gene; V was cut back by 6 bases and J by 6 bases. Per the germline V gene, CDR1 is MDHEN and CDR2 is SYDVKM. The CDR3 sequence is 14 residues long.

This clonotype was counted at least ten times. The V call is TRBV11-2, the J call TRBJ2-5; D gene unclear. Trimming cost V 1 base and J 5 bases, with 14 bases left between them. CDR1 and CDR2 (germline): SGHAT, FQNNGV. This CDR3 has 15 amino acids. The CDR3 bases are TGTGCCAGCAGCTTAGCGCAGGCCTACCTGGAGACCCAGTACTTC. This gives the protein CASSLAQAYLETQYF.

This chain connects TRBV5-5 to TRBJ2-7; D is uncertain. Looked up from germline, CDR1 is SGHKS and CDR2 is YYEKEE (reference sequence). The CDR3 runs to 14 residues. V was clipped by 2 bases and J by 1 base, with 10 bases between them. The CDR3 DNA is TGTGCCAGCAGCTTCGCCGACGGTTCCTACGAGCAGTACTTC. Amino acids: CASSFADGSYEQYF.

This clonotype was recorded a few times. This sequence joins TRBV6-1 and TRBJ2-1; perhaps TRBD2 as D (5 bases). V lost 3 bases to trimming and J lost 1 base, with 10 bases between them. Germline V gene lookup returns CDR1 MNHNS and CDR2 SASEGT. The CDR3 consists of 15 residues. CDR3 protein: CASSENPGSYNEQFF. Written as DNA, the CDR3 is TGTGCCAGCAGTGAGAACCCGGGGTCCTACAATGAGCAGTTCTTC.

The genes are TRBV18 and TRBJ1-1; no definite D call. Trimming left V 2 bases short and J 6 bases short, with 10 bases between. The CDR3 covers 13 residues. Germline lookup yields CDR1 KGHSH and CDR2 LQKENI. CDR3 in amino acids: CASSPRNSPEAFF. In DNA form, the CDR3 reads TGTGCCAGCTCACCAAGGAACAGCCCTGAAGCTTTCTTT.

V and J are TRBV7-6 and TRBJ2-7, with 7 bases that match TRBD1. Germline assignment: CDR1 SGHVS and CDR2 FNYEAQ. The CDR3 is 14 residues long. The junction had 2 bases not matched to a gene; V was cut back by 3 bases and J by 0 bases. For the CDR3, the DNA is TGTGCCAGCAGCTTTACAGGGGACTCCTACGAGCAGTACTTC. It encodes CASSFTGDSYEQYF.

The V and J genes are TRBV2 and TRBJ2-7; D not resolved. The CDR3 length is 11 residues. V was shortened by 1 base and J by 6 bases, with 4 bases between the two germline ends. From germline, CDR1 is SNHLY and CDR2 FYNNEI. In DNA form, the CDR3 reads TGTGCCAGCAGTGAAGTATCCGAGCAGTACTTC. Translating gives CASSEVSEQYF.

In this sample, this clonotype turned up many times. V and J are TRBV11-2 and TRBJ2-1; 10 nucleotides agree with TRBD2. J lost 4 bases, V lost 5 bases, and 5 bases had no gene match. This CDR3 is 15 amino acids long. Germline-derived CDR1 and CDR2 are SGHAT and FQNNGV. Here the CDR3 reads CASSVGLARYNEQFF. CDR3 coding DNA: TGTGCCAGCAGCGTGGGACTAGCGAGGTACAATGAGCAGTTCTTC. The variable domain in full, with the rest retrieved from reference TRBV11-2 and TRBJ2-1, is EAGVAQSPRYKIIEKRQSVAFWCNPISGHATLYWYQQILGQGPKLLIQFQNNGVVDDSQLPKDRFSAERLKGVDSTLKIQPAKLEDSAVYLCASSVGLARYNEQFFGPGTRLTVL.